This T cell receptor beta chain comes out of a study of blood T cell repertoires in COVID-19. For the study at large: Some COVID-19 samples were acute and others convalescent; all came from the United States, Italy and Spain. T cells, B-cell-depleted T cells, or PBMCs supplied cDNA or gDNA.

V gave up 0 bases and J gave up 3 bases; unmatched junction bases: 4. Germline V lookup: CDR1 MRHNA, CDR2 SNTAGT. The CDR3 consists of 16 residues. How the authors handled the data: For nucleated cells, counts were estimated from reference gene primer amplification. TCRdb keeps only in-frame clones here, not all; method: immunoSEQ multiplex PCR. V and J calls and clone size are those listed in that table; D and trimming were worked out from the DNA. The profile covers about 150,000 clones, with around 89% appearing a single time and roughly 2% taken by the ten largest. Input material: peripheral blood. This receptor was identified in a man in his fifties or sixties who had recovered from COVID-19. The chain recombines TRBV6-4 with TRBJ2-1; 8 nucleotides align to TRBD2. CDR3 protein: CASSDSRAGDYNEQFF. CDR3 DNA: TGTGCCAGCAGTGACTCGCGAGCGGGAGACTACAATGAGCAGTTCTTC.